The present T cell receptor (beta chain) was sequenced within a study of T cells in localized non-small cell lung cancer. Clones were sequenced by immunoSEQ multiplex PCR, and TCRdb holds only the in-frame ones, with some missing. The sample has 75,000 to 80,000 clones; more than 75% are singletons. This clonotype was obtained from a woman aged 40-69 years with stage I squamous cell lung carcinoma. The material was peripheral blood, obtained before any cancer treatment.

CDR3 in amino acids: CASSLWLLEVGGNSPLHF. DNA for the CDR3: TGTGCCAGCAGCTTGTGGTTGCTAGAGGTGGGGGGGAATTCACCCCTCCACTTT. V and J are TRBV5-6 and TRBJ1-6; D perhaps matches TRBD1 (5 bases). Trimming removed 1 base from V and 7 bases from J, with 21 bases in between. The germline V gene encodes CDR1 SGHDT and CDR2 YYEEEE. CDR3 length: 18 residues. Drawing the rest from reference TRBV5-6 and TRBJ1-6, the complete variable domain is DAGVTQSPTHLIKTRGQQVTLRCSPKSGHDTVSWYQQALGQGPQFIFQYYEEEERQRGNFPDRFSGHQFPNYSSELNVNALLLGDSALYLCASSLWLLEVGGNSPLHFGNGTRLTVT.